This entry lists 21 T cell receptor beta chains sequenced from one sample in a study of blood T cells in healthy people across ages. It was with a sample-barcoded 5' primer and a J-beta primer mix that a second PCR of roughly 7 to 12 cycles was run. Each CDR3 protein is one row after TCRdb ran MiXCR on the 5' RACE reads. The sample lists approximately 2,000,000 distinct CDR3 sequences, more than 35% occurring once. Sequencing was done on a sample of blood. These receptors were obtained from a human donor in good health.

This clonotype was observed a handful of times. This rearrangement joins TRBV10-2 to TRBJ1-1, with TRBD1 as a possible D gene (6 bases). CDR3 length: 15 residues. In germline, CDR1 is WSHSY, CDR2 SAAADI. Trimming shortened V by 2 bases and J by 5 bases, and 15 bases separated the two germline ends. This CDR3 reads CASSETLGGATEAFF. The CDR3 coding sequence is TGCGCCAGCAGTGAGACCCTTGGGGGGGCAACTGAAGCTTTCTTT.

This clonotype was seen repeatedly, ten times or more. The CDR3 nucleotides read TGCAGTGCTACAGGGGACTATGGCTACACCTTC. This sequence encodes CSATGDYGYTF. The chain carries TRBV20-1 and TRBJ1-2; D is possibly TRBD1 (6 bases). Germline V gene sequence: CDR1 DFQATT, CDR2 SNEGSKA (reference sequence). Trimming removed 4 bases at V and 3 bases at J, with 6 bases between. The length of the CDR3 is 11 residues.

This chain connects TRBV5-6 to TRBJ1-1, with D maybe TRBD1 (5 bases). The CDR3 contains 12 residues. CDR1 is SGHDT, CDR2 YYEEEE, per germline. V was cut by 1 base and J by 6 bases, with 7 bases left in between. The chain's CDR3 is CASSLLGAEAFF. The CDR3 DNA follows: TGTGCCAGCAGCTTGTTGGGGGCTGAAGCTTTCTTT.

A single count supports this clonotype. This chain uses TRBV4-1 with TRBJ1-5; D ambiguous. Trimming shortened V by 6 bases and J by 5 bases, and 17 bases separated the two germline ends. The germline CDR1 and CDR2 sequences are MGHRA and YSYEKL. The CDR3 extends over 15 amino acids. DNA of the CDR3: TGCGCCAGCAGTAGTCCCGGCAGACTGGATCAGCCCCAGCATTTT. It codes for CASSSPGRLDQPQHF.

The V call is TRBV7-2, the J call TRBJ1-1; 9 nucleotides line up with TRBD1. The CDR3 runs 13 residues. V dropped 3 bases and J dropped 7; count of bases not matched to a gene: 3. CDR1 and CDR2 (germline): SGHTA, FQGNSA. The CDR3 nucleotides are TGTGCCAGCAGCTTCGACAGGGGGGTTGAAGCTTTCTTT. As protein: CASSFDRGVEAFF.

This clonotype was recorded a few times. The V call is TRBV20-1, the J call TRBJ1-4, with D perhaps TRBD1 (6 bases). The CDR3 runs 15 residues. Germline V lookup: CDR1 DFQATT, CDR2 SNEGSKA (reference sequence). Trimming removed 6 bases from V and 7 bases from J, with 21 bases in between. CDR3 DNA sequence: TGCAGTGCCAGCAGCCCCAGGGGCATAAGTGAAAAACTGTTTTTT. It encodes CSASSPRGISEKLFF.

In this sample, this clonotype turned up once. The CDR3: CASSLMAAEAFF. The DNA of the CDR3 is TGTGCCAGCAGTTTAATGGCAGCTGAAGCTTTCTTT. V gene TRBV28 combines with J gene TRBJ1-1, with unresolved D. The V and J ends lost 2 bases and 6 bases respectively, with 7 bases between them. Germline CDR1 is MDHEN and CDR2 is SYDVKM. This CDR3 is 12 amino acids long.

The chain employs TRBV20-1 and TRBJ1-6, with no clear D. The CDR3 runs to 14 residues. Trimming shortened V by 2 bases and J by 3 bases, and 8 bases separated the two germline ends. Germline loops: CDR1 DFQATT, CDR2 SNEGSKA (reference sequence). The CDR3 bases are TGCAGTGCTAGAAGGGAGGGCTATAATTCACCCCTCCACTTT. This sequence encodes CSARREGYNSPLHF.

This chain joins TRBV5-1 and TRBJ2-1, with D possibly being TRBD2 (5 bases). The length of the CDR3 is 12 residues. The V gene's germline CDR1 is SGHRS and CDR2 YFSETQ. Deletions cut 1 base from V and 12 bases from J, with 11 bases between. The CDR3 sequence: CASSLSGRGQFF. CDR3 DNA: TGCGCCAGCAGCTTGAGCGGACGAGGGCAGTTCTTC.

The chain carries TRBV29-1 and TRBJ1-1; D gene ambiguous. CDR3 length equals 12 residues. The ends were cut back, 2 bases at V and 6 bases at J, with 10 bases in the middle. Germline values: CDR1 SQVTM, CDR2 ANQGSEA. CDR3 DNA sequence: TGCAGCGTTGAACGGTTAGGTTCTGAAGCTTTCTTT. The encoded protein is CSVERLGSEAFF.

In this sample, this clonotype turned up a few times. The chain joins TRBV20-1 to TRBJ2-1; 8 bases match TRBD2. The length of the CDR3 is 14 residues. V lost 6 bases, J lost 8 bases, and 12 bases stayed unmatched. Looked up from germline, CDR1 is DFQATT and CDR2 is SNEGSKA (reference sequence). CDR3 loop: CSAPNGGALYEQFF. CDR3 DNA sequence: TGCAGTGCCCCAAACGGGGGGGCTTTGTATGAGCAGTTCTTC.

This clonotype was seen more than once but under ten times. The V gene is TRBV2, the J gene TRBJ1-2; a possible D gene is TRBD1 (6 bases). This CDR3 is 15 amino acids long. The germline gives CDR1 SNHLY, CDR2 FYNNEI. V lost 1 base, J lost 4 bases, and 13 bases lay in between. The CDR3 DNA follows: TGTGCCAGCAGTGAAGAAGGGGGGGTTAGCTATGGCTACACCTTC. Encoded protein: CASSEEGGVSYGYTF.

This clonotype occurred once. The V call is TRBV2, the J call TRBJ2-3; 8 bases match TRBD2. The CDR3 runs to 14 residues. Germline V gives CDR1 SNHLY, CDR2 FYNNEI. The junction had 3 bases not matched to a gene; V was cut back by 1 base and J by 6 bases. CDR3 sequence reads: CASSEEAGADTQYF. The CDR3, as DNA: TGTGCCAGCAGTGAAGAAGCGGGGGCCGATACGCAGTATTTT.

This rearrangement joins TRBV9 to TRBJ2-6, with TRBD2 identical over 7 bases. This CDR3 spans 16 amino acids. Germline CDR1 and CDR2: SGDLS and YYNGEE. J gave up 2 bases and V 1 base, and 3 bases lay outside the gene matches. CDR3 nucleotides: TGTGCCAGCAGCGTACTGGGGGGGACTGGGGCCAACGTCCTGACTTTC. It translates to CASSVLGGTGANVLTF.

This chain's CDR3 is CSARVGGGAFPETQYF. Written as DNA, the CDR3 is TGCAGTGCTAGAGTGGGCGGGGGGGCATTCCCAGAGACCCAGTACTTC. The V gene is TRBV20-1, the J gene TRBJ2-5; TRBD2 matches 9 bases. The CDR3 contains 16 residues. The V gene end was trimmed by 1 base and the J gene end by 4 bases; junction bases not matched to a gene: 10. CDR1 DFQATT and CDR2 SNEGSKA come from the germline V gene (reference sequence).

The chain combines TRBV2 with TRBJ1-1; D remains unclear. Germline lookup yields CDR1 SNHLY and CDR2 FYNNEI. V lost 11 bases and J 7 bases, leaving 11 bases between the germline ends. The CDR3 sequence is 10 residues long. In DNA, the CDR3 is TGTGCCGGCCGTGGTATTGAAGCTTTCTTT. Its translation: CAGRGIEAFF.

The chain employs TRBV7-2 and TRBJ2-5; maybe TRBD2 (5 bases). Germline V CDR1 and CDR2: SGHTA, FQGNSA. V lost 4 bases, J lost 3 bases, and 12 bases lay in between. This CDR3 contains 14 residues. CDR3 region: CASSYQLGEETQYF. CDR3 DNA: TGTGCCAGCAGCTACCAACTGGGAGAAGAGACCCAGTACTTC.

The chain employs TRBV4-3 and TRBJ1-6, with 9 bases identical to TRBD1. CDR1 and CDR2 from the germline V gene are LGHNA and YSLEER. CDR3 length: 16 residues. V lost 0 bases and J lost 9; bases outside the gene matches: 6. The CDR3 loop reads CASSQETGGGVSPLHF. In DNA, the CDR3 is TGCGCCAGCAGCCAAGAAACAGGGGGCGGCGTTTCACCCCTCCACTTT.

This clonotype occurred many times. V gene TRBV29-1 combines with J gene TRBJ1-5; perhaps TRBD1 as D (5 bases). Germline lookup yields CDR1 SQVTM and CDR2 ANQGSEA. V dropped 5 bases and J dropped 3 bases, with 14 bases sitting between them. The CDR3 has 14 amino acids. The CDR3 spells CSVKDIGYNQPQHF. The DNA for the CDR3 is TGCAGCGTTAAGGACATAGGATACAATCAGCCCCAGCATTTT. The full variable domain, with the rest looked up from reference TRBV29-1 and TRBJ1-5, is SAVISQKPSRDICQRGTSLTIQCQVDSQVTMMFWYRQQPGQSLTLIATANQGSEATYESGFVIDKFPISRPNLTFSTLTVSNMSPEDSSIYLCSVKDIGYNQPQHFGDGTRLSIL.

This chain links TRBV7-2 with TRBJ1-3; a weak D match, TRBD1 (5 bases). Trimming stripped 3 bases from V and 2 bases from J, with 14 bases between. CDR3 length: 16 amino acids. Per the germline V gene, CDR1 is SGHTA and CDR2 is FQGNSA. The CDR3 is CASSFGAGRPGNTIYF. The CDR3 DNA reads TGTGCCAGCAGCTTCGGGGCAGGGAGACCTGGAAACACCATATATTTT.

This clonotype was found a few times. V is TRBV6-2 or TRBV6-3 and J is TRBJ2-3, with 8 bases matching TRBD1. CDR1 MNHEY and CDR2 SVGEGT come from the germline V gene. J gave up 3 bases and V 5 bases, and 4 bases lay outside the gene matches. The CDR3 is 14 residues long. The CDR3 sequence: CASSNQGATDTQYF. CDR3 coding DNA: TGTGCCAGCAGTAACCAGGGGGCTACAGATACGCAGTATTTT.